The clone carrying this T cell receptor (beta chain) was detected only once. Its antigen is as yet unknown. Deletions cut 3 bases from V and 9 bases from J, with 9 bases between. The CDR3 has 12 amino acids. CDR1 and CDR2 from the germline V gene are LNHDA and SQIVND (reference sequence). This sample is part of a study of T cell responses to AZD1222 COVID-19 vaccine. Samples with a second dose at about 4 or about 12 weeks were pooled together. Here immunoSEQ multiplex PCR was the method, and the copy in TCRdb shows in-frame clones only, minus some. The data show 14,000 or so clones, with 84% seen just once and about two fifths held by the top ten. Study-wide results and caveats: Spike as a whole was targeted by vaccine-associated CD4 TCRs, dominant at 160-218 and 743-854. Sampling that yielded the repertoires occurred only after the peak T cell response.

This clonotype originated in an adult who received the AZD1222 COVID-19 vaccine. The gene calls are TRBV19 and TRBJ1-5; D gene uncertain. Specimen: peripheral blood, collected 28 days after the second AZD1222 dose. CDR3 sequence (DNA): TGTGCCAGTAGTATCCCCTCAGGGCCCCAGCATTTT. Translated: CASSIPSGPQHF.